The 2 T cell receptor beta chains below all came from one sample that was sequenced in a study of blood T cells in healthy people across ages. A second PCR of about 6 to 12 cycles used a sample-barcoded 5' primer and a J-beta primer mix. TCRdb re-analysed the 5' RACE reads in MiXCR, keeping a single row per CDR3 protein. The table records 780,000 or so distinct CDR3 sequences, just under 25% of them present only once. The sample was also linked to a second study, of T cells of mothers and their children.

The sequenced sample was blood. These receptors were taken from a boy younger than 18 in good health.

This clonotype was found a few times. The DNA of the CDR3 is TGTGCCAGCAGCTTAGAGCTGCGCTCTGGGGCCAACGTCCTGACTTTC. It encodes CASSLELRSGANVLTF. V gene TRBV7-2 combines with J gene TRBJ2-6; unclear D gene. The CDR3 is 16 residues long. The V end lost 1 base, the J end lost 0 bases, and 7 bases lay between the germline ends. Germline CDR1 reads SGHTA; CDR2 reads FQGNSA.

The V call is TRBV7-2, the J call TRBJ1-3; no clear D. Germline V gene lookup returns CDR1 SGHTA and CDR2 FQGNSA. The CDR3 has 16 amino acids. V was trimmed by 1 base and J by 0 bases, leaving 10 bases between them. Here the CDR3 reads CASSLDSVVSGNTIYF. CDR3 nucleotides: TGTGCCAGCAGCTTAGATTCCGTGGTCTCTGGAAACACCATATATTTT.